The 22 T cell receptor beta chains in this list originate from one sample, sequenced in a study of blood T cell repertoires in COVID-19. The protocol was immunoSEQ multiplex PCR, while the TCRdb copy is restricted to in-frame clones and leaves out a portion. This table has over 200,000 clones, under 90% appearing once. The source material was PBMCs or T cells enriched from blood (not recorded which). The receptors originated from a young man who had recovered from COVID-19.

The chain combines TRBV4-1 with TRBJ1-4; D is perhaps TRBD1 (6 bases). From germline, CDR1 is MGHRA and CDR2 YSYEKL. The ends were cut back, 0 bases at V and 4 bases at J, with 15 bases in the middle. The CDR3 is made up of 17 amino acids. DNA for the CDR3: TGCGCCAGCAGCCAAGATTGGGGGGGCCAGGGTAATGAAAAACTGTTTTTT. It codes for CASSQDWGGQGNEKLFF.

This CDR3 is CASSTPDRAVGELFF. The CDR3 DNA is TGTGCCAGCAGCACCCCCGACAGGGCCGTCGGGGAGCTGTTTTTT. The chain recombines TRBV5-5 with TRBJ2-2; 7 nucleotides align to TRBD1. The CDR3 sequence is 15 residues long. The V gene's germline CDR1 is SGHKS and CDR2 YYEKEE (reference sequence). With 4 bases clipped from V and 7 bases from J, the junction kept 10 bases outside the gene matches.

The chain is built from TRBV9 and TRBJ2-7; D may be TRBD1 (5 bases). Germline CDR1 SGDLS, CDR2 YYNGEE. The CDR3 totals 13 residues. Deletions cut 3 bases from V and 5 bases from J, with 12 bases between. The CDR3 coding sequence is TGTGCCAGCAGCGACGACAGCTACCACGAGCAGTACTTC. This codes for CASSDDSYHEQYF.

The chain couples TRBV4-2 to TRBJ2-7, with TRBD2 matching over 12 bases. CDR1 and CDR2 from the germline V gene are LGHNA and YNFKEQ. The CDR3 totals 16 residues. The J segment lost 5 bases and the V segment lost 0 bases, leaving 5 bases of the junction unmatched. Here the CDR3 DNA reads TGTGCCAGCAGCCAAGATCTAGCGGGGGGGACCCACGAGCAGTACTTC. Amino acid sequence: CASSQDLAGGTHEQYF.

The chain is built from TRBV5-5 and TRBJ1-5; D is possibly TRBD1 (5 bases). The V end was cut by 0 bases, the J end by 5 bases, with 12 bases between. The CDR3 consists of 15 residues. CDR1 and CDR2 (germline): SGHKS, YYEKEE (reference sequence). Written as DNA, the CDR3 is TGTGCCAGCAGCTTGGTTGGGGGGGGATATCAGCCCCAGCATTTT. Its protein product is CASSLVGGGYQPQHF.

J is TRBJ1-1 and V is TRBV7-9; D not certain. Trimming pared 11 bases from V and 0 bases from J, leaving 13 bases between. CDR3 length: 13 residues. CDR1 is SEHNR and CDR2 is FQNEAQ in the germline V gene (reference sequence). CDR3 sequence reads: CAVSPGMNTEAFF. The CDR3 DNA sequence: TGTGCCGTATCTCCGGGGATGAACACTGAAGCTTTCTTT.

The rearrangement joins TRBV30 to TRBJ1-6, with 9 bases lining up with TRBD1. The CDR3 has 16 residues. CDR1 and CDR2 from the germline V gene are GTSNPN and SVGIG (reference sequence). V was pared by 2 bases and J by 4 bases, with 6 bases of the junction left unmatched. CDR3 region: CAWSPDRGVYNSPLHF. CDR3 DNA: TGTGCCTGGAGTCCGGACAGGGGAGTTTATAATTCACCCCTCCACTTT.

The V and J genes are TRBV11-2 and TRBJ1-2, with TRBD1 matching over 7 bases. V shed 1 base, J shed 8 bases, and the junction held 10 bases outside the gene matches. The CDR3 is made up of 15 amino acids. Germline lookup yields CDR1 SGHAT and CDR2 FQNNGV. CDR3: CASSLVRGPLRGYTF. The CDR3 coding sequence is TGTGCCAGCAGCTTAGTTAGGGGGCCCCTCCGGGGCTACACCTTC.

This rearrangement joins TRBV6-2 or TRBV6-3 to TRBJ2-1; unclear D gene. The length of the CDR3 is 13 residues. CDR1 and CDR2 from the germline V gene are MNHEY and SVGEGT. Trimming cost V 1 base and J 4 bases, with 5 bases left between them. The DNA for the CDR3 is TGTGCCAGCAGTTACTTCCTATACAATGAGCAGTTCTTC. Its protein product is CASSYFLYNEQFF.

The gene calls are TRBV19 and TRBJ2-7; 8 bases align to TRBD2. CDR3 length: 15 residues. Germline V gene data show CDR1 as LNHDA and CDR2 as SQIVND (reference sequence). The V gene end was trimmed by 1 base and the J gene end by 2 bases; junction bases not matched to a gene: 4. CDR3 residues: CASSIVGTSTYEQYF. CDR3 sequence (DNA): TGTGCCAGTAGTATAGTCGGGACTAGTACCTACGAGCAGTACTTC.

This clone came up a few times. The chain recombines TRBV5-6 with TRBJ2-2; 13 nucleotides agree with TRBD2. Germline V CDR1 and CDR2: SGHDT, YYEEEE. The junction had 2 bases not matched to a gene; V was cut back by 4 bases and J by 5 bases. The CDR3 sequence is 15 residues long. CDR3 amino acids: CASSPGLAGTGELFF. The CDR3, as DNA: TGTGCCAGCAGCCCGGGACTAGCGGGGACCGGGGAGCTGTTTTTT.

The genes are TRBV7-9 and TRBJ1-1; no clear D. This CDR3 is built from 11 residues. The V gene's germline CDR1 is SEHNR and CDR2 FQNEAQ (reference sequence). V was pared by 6 bases and J by 7 bases, with 9 bases between. The CDR3 nucleotides read TGTGCCAGCAGACCACGGGATGAAGCTTTCTTT. As protein: CASRPRDEAFF.

In nucleotides, the CDR3 is TGTGCCAGTAGTATATCCCCCGTAGGGAGCTCCTACAATGAGCAGTTCTTC. It is translated as CASSISPVGSSYNEQFF. The chain links TRBV19 to TRBJ2-1; tentatively, D is TRBD2 (5 bases). Looked up from germline, CDR1 is LNHDA and CDR2 is SQIVND (reference sequence). The ends were cut back, 2 bases at V and 0 bases at J, with 14 bases in the middle. CDR3 length equals 17 residues.

The count of this clone is one. The gene calls are TRBV3-1 (or the pseudogene TRBV3-2) and TRBJ1-4; possible D gene TRBD1, 5 bases. The CDR3 runs 14 residues. Germline lookup yields CDR1 LGHDT and CDR2 YNNKEL (reference sequence). Trimming removed 2 bases at V and 8 bases at J, with 12 bases between. The CDR3 DNA sequence: TGTGCCAGCAGCCAATCAGGGCACATCGAAAAACTGTTTTTT. It codes for CASSQSGHIEKLFF.

V and J are TRBV4-1 and TRBJ2-3; 7 bases map to TRBD1. The germline CDR1 and CDR2 sequences are MGHRA and YSYEKL. V lost 3 bases to trimming and J lost 1 base; unmatched junction nucleotides: 4. The CDR3 sequence is 15 residues long. The CDR3 loop is CASSQVDRGTDTQYF. The DNA for the CDR3 is TGCGCCAGCAGCCAGGTCGACAGGGGCACAGATACGCAGTATTTT.

The chain is built from TRBV6-5 and TRBJ2-7; 10 bases fit TRBD1. Germline CDR1 reads MNHEY; CDR2 reads SVGAGI. V was pared by 2 bases and J by 9 bases, with 7 bases of the junction left unmatched. This CDR3 is built from 14 residues. The CDR3 loop is CASSYGGTGVLQYF. The CDR3 DNA sequence: TGTGCCAGCAGTTACGGCGGGACAGGGGTGTTGCAGTACTTC.

The count of this clone is one. J is TRBJ1-1 and V is TRBV28, with 7 bases matching TRBD1. CDR1 is MDHEN and CDR2 is SYDVKM in the germline V gene. After removal of 2 bases from V and 1 base from J, the junction contained 7 bases not matched to a gene. CDR3 size: 16 residues. CDR3 nucleotide sequence: TGTGCCAGCAGTTTAATCCGGGACAGAAGGAACACTGAAGCTTTCTTT. Translated, it gives CASSLIRDRRNTEAFF. Drawing the rest from reference TRBV28 and TRBJ1-1, the complete variable domain is DVKVTQSSRYLVKRTGEKVFLECVQDMDHENMFWYRQDPGLGLRLIYFSYDVKMKEKGDIPEGYSVSREKKERFSLILESASTNQTSMYLCASSLIRDRRNTEAFFGQGTRLTVV.

The chain is built from TRBV6-1 and TRBJ1-3; no clear D gene. V was pared by 2 bases and J by 2 bases, with 7 bases between. Germline CDR1 and CDR2: MNHNS and SASEGT. CDR3 length: 14 amino acids. The CDR3 bases are TGTGCCAGCAGTGAAAGGAGACCTGGAAACACCATATATTTT. As protein: CASSERRPGNTIYF.

Here the CDR3 DNA reads TGTGCCAGCAGCTTAGGAGGTTCTGTGGCATACGAGCAGTACTTC. Amino acid sequence: CASSLGGSVAYEQYF. The rearrangement links TRBV11-3 to TRBJ2-7; D is ambiguous. Looked up from germline, CDR1 is SGHNT and CDR2 is YENEEA. This CDR3 region has 15 residues. V lost 1 base and J lost 4, with 14 bases in between.

The V call is TRBV5-1, the J call TRBJ2-1; D is possibly TRBD1 (5 bases). V lost 6 bases and J lost 8, with 12 bases in between. CDR3 length: 12 residues. Per the germline V gene, CDR1 is SGHRS and CDR2 is YFSETQ. The CDR3 DNA reads TGCGCCAGCAACACAGGTTATGATGAGCAGTTCTTC. It codes for CASNTGYDEQFF.

The V gene is TRBV5-6, the J gene TRBJ1-5; a weak D match, TRBD1 (6 bases). CDR1 is SGHDT, CDR2 YYEEEE, per germline. Between the trimmed V and J ends, which lost 0 bases and 2 bases, there was a span of 9 bases. The CDR3 covers 15 residues. The CDR3 sequence is CASSLARTGNQPQHF. CDR3 coding DNA: TGTGCCAGCAGCTTGGCCCGGACAGGCAATCAGCCCCAGCATTTT.

The genes are TRBV5-5 and TRBJ2-1, with TRBD1 matching 7 bases. CDR1 SGHKS and CDR2 YYEKEE come from the germline V gene (reference sequence). The V segment lost 4 bases and the J segment 4 bases; nucleotides outside the gene matches: 8. The CDR3 consists of 15 residues. The CDR3 region has the DNA TGTGCCAGCAGCCAAGTGGGACAGCCTTACAATGAGCAGTTCTTC. Its protein product is CASSQVGQPYNEQFF.